The rows below give T cell receptor beta chains drawn from one sample of a study of long-term antiretroviral therapy in people with HIV. TCRdb's table, derived via immunoSEQ multiplex PCR, lists solely in-frame clones and lacks some. The sample has about 38,000 clones, 80% to 85% seen once. The sequencing used unsorted PBMCs, collected 1.5 years after starting antiretroviral therapy. Receptor source: a man between 18 and 35 years old with HIV. The CDR3 runs from the conserved cysteine through the conserved F or W. Fields, in order: J gene, clone size, D gene, V gene, CDR3 protein, CDR3 DNA. D genes are given only for firm matches. Not every row has a clone size; where given, it reads once, few, many or a size class.

>TRBJ2-7|-|-|TRBV6-5
CASRRGTHYEQYF
TGTGCCAGCAGGAGGGGGACCCACTACGAGCAGTACTTC
>TRBJ1-2|-|TRBD1|TRBV7-6
CASSPETGGYGYTF
TGTGCCAGCAGCCCAGAGACAGGGGGCTATGGCTACACCTTC
>TRBJ2-7|few|-|TRBV21-1
CASSTLTREQGSYEQYF
TGTGCCAGCAGCACATTAACCCGGGAACAGGGCTCCTACGAGCAGTACTTC
>TRBJ2-3|-|TRBD2|TRBV29-1
CSVGTAGSTDTQYF
TGCAGCGTTGGCACAGCGGGATCGACAGATACGCAGTATTTT
>TRBJ2-1|-|-|TRBV30
CAWRPKPGDPRDEQFF
TGTGCCTGGAGACCAAAACCAGGGGACCCGAGGGATGAGCAGTTCTTC
>TRBJ1-2|-|-|TRBV23-1
CASSQQDCGYTF
TGCGCCAGCAGTCAACAGGACTGTGGCTACACCTTC
>TRBJ2-1|-|TRBD2|TRBV6-5
CASSYGTSNEQFF
TGTGCCAGCAGTTACGGGACTAGCAATGAGCAGTTCTTC
>TRBJ2-7|-|-|TRBV5-1
CASSWTASSSYEQYF
TGCGCCAGCAGCTGGACAGCAAGCAGCTCCTACGAGCAGTACTTC
>TRBJ1-4|-|TRBD1|TRBV5-1
CASSPDPTGGSEKLFF
TGCGCCAGCAGCCCCGACCCGACAGGGGGAAGTGAAAAACTGTTTTTT
>TRBJ2-7|-|TRBD1|TRBV10-1
CASSDVTGGQGAPMGQYF
TGCGCCAGCAGTGATGTAACGGGGGGACAGGGAGCTCCGATGGGGCAGTACTTC
>TRBJ2-3|-|-|TRBV7-9
CASSFSGSTDTQYF
TGTGCCAGCAGCTTTTCTGGTAGCACAGATACGCAGTATTTT
>TRBJ2-3|-|TRBD2|TRBV28
CASSSGSGSANTQYF
TGTGCCAGCAGCTCCGGTAGCGGGAGTGCTAATACGCAGTATTTT
>TRBJ2-2|-|-|TRBV30
CAWSFRAGRVAGELFF
TGTGCCTGGAGCTTCAGGGCGGGGCGAGTGGCCGGGGAGCTGTTTTTT